A single sample gave rise to the 23 T cell receptor beta chains below, sequenced in a study of identical twins (dated by TCRdb to the mid-2010s). Libraries were made using 5' RACE. Instrument on record: Illumina HiSeq 2000. The public reads were quality trimmed at Q25 with fastp and then assembled into clones with MiXCR by TCRdb, keeping productive beta chains. Rows matching on CDR3 protein sequence are summarized as one entry with the most common DNA and genes. The sample contains just over 500,000 distinct CDR3 sequences, less than 25% of them found a single time. The ten largest make up about 0.93% of the sample. These records were also assigned to another study, of T cells expressing NK-cell markers.

Sequencing input: CD4+ T cells sorted from blood. The receptors come from a woman aged 18-29 years in good health.

The J gene is TRBJ2-1, the V gene TRBV6-1, with 9 bases aligning to TRBD1. The CDR3 loop spans 15 amino acids. Germline values: CDR1 MNHNS, CDR2 SASEGT. Trimming at V came to 6 bases and at J to 14 bases, leaving 17 bases not matched to a gene. CDR3 protein: CASRTGQGPSGREFF. CDR3 DNA: TGTGCCAGCAGGACGGGACAGGGACCTTCTGGTAGGGAGTTCTTC.

At least ten counts were recorded for this clonotype. V is TRBV7-9 and J is TRBJ2-7; unclear D gene. The CDR3 extends over 13 amino acids. CDR1 and CDR2 from the germline V gene are SEHNR and FQNEAQ (reference sequence). V was trimmed by 8 bases and J by 1 base, leaving 12 bases between them. The CDR3 bases are TGTGCCAGCCTAGGAACTGGGTCCTACGAGCAGTACTTC. Translated: CASLGTGSYEQYF.

The V and J genes are TRBV15 and TRBJ2-3; unclear D gene. The CDR3 consists of 13 residues. The ends were cut back, 3 bases at V and 2 bases at J, with 6 bases in the middle. Germline CDR1 reads LNHNV; CDR2 reads YYDKDF (reference sequence). DNA of the CDR3: TGTGCCACCAGCAGGGGTCACACAGATACGCAGTATTTT. Translating it yields CATSRGHTDTQYF.

J is TRBJ2-2 and V is TRBV14; D is ambiguous. Germline-derived CDR1 and CDR2 are SGHDN and FVKESK. The CDR3 spans 13 residues. The germline V and J ends were trimmed by 2 bases and 6 bases, with 7 bases remaining between them. CDR3 loop: CASSQPVAGELFF. The CDR3 DNA reads as TGTGCCAGCAGCCAACCTGTGGCCGGGGAGCTGTTTTTT.

The gene calls are TRBV7-9 and TRBJ2-3; perhaps TRBD2 as D (6 bases). In germline, CDR1 is SEHNR, CDR2 FQNEAQ (reference sequence). The CDR3 sequence is 13 residues long. Between the trimmed V and J ends, which lost 5 bases and 4 bases, there was a span of 10 bases. The CDR3 nucleotides read TGTGCCAGCAGCGAGGCGGGGCCAGATACGCAGTATTTT. This codes for CASSEAGPDTQYF.

There are a few counts of this clonotype. This chain joins TRBV20-1 and TRBJ1-5; maybe TRBD1 (5 bases). The length of the CDR3 is 12 residues. CDR1 is DFQATT, CDR2 SNEGSKA, per germline (reference sequence). Trimming took 6 bases from V and 4 from J, leaving 10 bases between them. The CDR3 loop reads CSALRQNQPQHF. The CDR3 DNA sequence: TGCAGTGCACTCCGACAGAATCAGCCCCAGCATTTT.

The J gene is TRBJ2-1, the V gene TRBV12-3 or TRBV12-4; the D gene could be TRBD1 or TRBD2 (5 bases each). This CDR3 has 20 amino acids. With 4 bases removed from V and 0 bases from J, the gap between germline ends came to 25 bases. CDR3 sequence reads: CASSSISHRDRRSSYNEQFF. CDR3 nucleotide sequence: TGTGCCAGCAGTTCCATCAGCCACCGGGACCGAAGGAGCTCCTACAATGAGCAGTTCTTC.

In this sample, this clonotype turned up a few times. The rearrangement joins TRBV3-1 to TRBJ2-7; 8 bases are a match to TRBD1. This CDR3 contains 14 residues. Germline loops: CDR1 LGHDT, CDR2 YNNKEL (reference sequence). V was pared by 3 bases and J by 7 bases, with 8 bases of the junction left unmatched. In DNA, the CDR3 is TGTGCCAGCAGCCATGCGACAGGGGTATGGGAGCAGTACTTC. This codes for CASSHATGVWEQYF.

This clonotype was counted only a few times. The J gene is TRBJ2-1, the V gene TRBV6-5; tentative D call: TRBD2 (5 bases). Looked up from germline, CDR1 is MNHEY and CDR2 is SVGAGI. This CDR3 has 14 residues. Between the trimmed V and J ends, which lost 2 bases and 8 bases, there was a span of 13 bases. This CDR3 is CASSYRLAGDEQFF. CDR3 DNA: TGTGCCAGCAGTTACCGGCTAGCCGGCGATGAGCAGTTCTTC.

V and J are TRBV20-1 and TRBJ1-2; 8 nucleotides align to TRBD1. V trimming: 7 bases; J trimming: 8 bases; junction bases outside the gene matches: 6. The CDR3 runs to 11 residues. Germline V gene lookup returns CDR1 DFQATT and CDR2 SNEGSKA (reference sequence). The DNA of the CDR3 is TGCAGTGGGCAGGGGGCGTTCGGCTACACCTTC. Its protein is CSGQGAFGYTF.

The chain is built from TRBV15 and TRBJ2-1; D possibly corresponds to TRBD2 (5 bases). The CDR3 runs 14 residues. Deletions cut 3 bases from V and 6 bases from J, with 12 bases between. CDR1 and CDR2 (germline): LNHNV, YYDKDF (reference sequence). CDR3: CATSSGYGGNEQFF. CDR3 nucleotides: TGTGCCACCAGCAGTGGATACGGAGGCAATGAGCAGTTCTTC.

This clonotype turned up a few times. This chain links TRBV20-1 with TRBJ2-1; a possible D gene is TRBD1 (6 bases). This CDR3 comprises 13 residues. Trimming shortened V by 5 bases and J by 6 bases, and 14 bases separated the two germline ends. Germline V lookup: CDR1 DFQATT, CDR2 SNEGSKA (reference sequence). The CDR3 region is CSARVRQANEQFF. CDR3 sequence (DNA): TGCAGTGCTCGAGTTAGACAGGCCAATGAGCAGTTCTTC.

This clonotype was recorded a few times. The chain carries TRBV5-1 and TRBJ1-1; a weak D match, TRBD1 (5 bases). The V gene's germline CDR1 is SGHRS and CDR2 YFSETQ. V was trimmed by 5 bases and J by 4 bases, leaving 15 bases between them. There are 14 residues in the CDR3. CDR3 loop: CASRTAAESTEAFF. CDR3 nucleotide sequence: TGCGCCAGCAGGACAGCGGCAGAGAGCACTGAAGCTTTCTTT.

The chain carries TRBV11-2 and TRBJ1-2; D is ambiguous. The V gene lost 1 base and the J gene lost 6 bases, with 18 bases spanning the gap. The germline CDR1 and CDR2 sequences are SGHAT and FQNNGV. This CDR3 is built from 16 residues. The CDR3 coding sequence is TGTGCCAGCAGCTTAGTGGACTTGAGGAAAAACGATGGCTACACCTTC. This sequence encodes CASSLVDLRKNDGYTF. Complete variable domain (other parts from reference TRBV11-2 and TRBJ1-2): EAGVAQSPRYKIIEKRQSVAFWCNPISGHATLYWYQQILGQGPKLLIQFQNNGVVDDSQLPKDRFSAERLKGVDSTLKIQPAKLEDSAVYLCASSLVDLRKNDGYTFGSGTRLTVV.

This clonotype was counted only a few times. The rearrangement uses TRBV30 and TRBJ2-5, with D hard to call. The V end was cut by 2 bases, the J end by 4 bases, with 5 bases between. Germline V gene sequence: CDR1 GTSNPN, CDR2 SVGIG (reference sequence). The CDR3 totals 11 residues. CDR3 sequence reads: CAWSIGETQYF. The CDR3 DNA sequence: TGTGCCTGGAGTATTGGAGAGACCCAGTACTTC.

The J gene is TRBJ2-6, the V gene TRBV5-1, with D perhaps assigned TRBD1 or TRBD2 (5 bases each). Germline-derived CDR1 and CDR2 are SGHRS and YFSETQ. CDR3 length: 19 residues. Trimming left V 4 bases short and J 0 bases short, with 20 bases between. The CDR3 sequence is CASSHHRDGYCSGANVLTF. In nucleotides, the CDR3 is TGCGCCAGCAGCCACCACCGGGACGGATATTGCTCTGGGGCCAACGTCCTGACTTTC.

The chain links TRBV11-2 to TRBJ1-1; no clear D gene. The ends were cut back, 0 bases at V and 6 bases at J, with 23 bases in the middle. The CDR3 sequence is 18 residues long. CDR1 and CDR2 (germline): SGHAT, FQNNGV. Here the CDR3 reads CASSLDLVGRRPRAEAFF. The DNA of the CDR3 is TGTGCCAGCAGCTTAGATCTTGTAGGACGGCGTCCGAGGGCTGAAGCTTTCTTT.

This clonotype came up a few times. The V and J genes are TRBV5-6 and TRBJ2-1; 12 bases agree with TRBD2. The V gene end was trimmed by 4 bases and the J gene end by 5 bases; junction bases not matched to a gene: 4. Germline V CDR1 and CDR2: SGHDT, YYEEEE. This CDR3 has 15 residues. CDR3 amino acids: CASSASGRANNEQFF. The CDR3 nucleotides are TGTGCCAGCAGCGCTAGCGGGAGGGCGAACAATGAGCAGTTCTTC.

This clonotype was seen more than once but under ten times. The chain links TRBV20-1 to TRBJ2-5; 8 bases align to TRBD1. J gave up 3 bases and V 6 bases, and 3 bases lay outside the gene matches. The CDR3 has 12 amino acids. Per germline, CDR1 DFQATT and CDR2 SNEGSKA (reference sequence). The DNA for the CDR3 is TGCAGTGCCAGGACAGGGAAAGAGACCCAGTACTTC. Amino acid sequence: CSARTGKETQYF.

The rearrangement joins TRBV29-1 to TRBJ2-7; 7 bases match TRBD2. This CDR3 comprises 13 residues. J lost 0 bases, V lost 4 bases, and 3 bases had no gene match. Germline assignment: CDR1 SQVTM and CDR2 ANQGSEA. The CDR3 sequence is CSVGTRTSYEQYF. In DNA, the CDR3 is TGCAGCGTTGGGACTAGAACCTCCTACGAGCAGTACTTC.

The V gene is TRBV20-1, the J gene TRBJ2-7, with 7 bases fitting TRBD1. CDR3 length equals 12 residues. The V segment lost 3 bases and the J segment 5 bases; nucleotides outside the gene matches: 4. From germline, CDR1 is DFQATT and CDR2 SNEGSKA (reference sequence). This CDR3 reads CSASRQGDEQYF. For the CDR3, the DNA is TGCAGTGCTAGTAGGCAGGGGGACGAGCAGTACTTC.

The chain links TRBV5-6 to TRBJ2-1; unclear D gene. There are 14 residues in the CDR3. V dropped 0 bases and J dropped 5 bases, with 9 bases sitting between them. Germline CDR1 SGHDT, CDR2 YYEEEE. The CDR3 DNA follows: TGTGCCAGCAGCTTGGACCGGCCCAACAATGAGCAGTTCTTC. This encodes CASSLDRPNNEQFF. Variable domain in full (rest from reference TRBV5-6 and TRBJ2-1): DAGVTQSPTHLIKTRGQQVTLRCSPKSGHDTVSWYQQALGQGPQFIFQYYEEEERQRGNFPDRFSGHQFPNYSSELNVNALLLGDSALYLCASSLDRPNNEQFFGPGTRLTVL.

The chain employs TRBV10-3 and TRBJ2-7; 7 positions match TRBD2. V trimming: 7 bases; J trimming: 1 base; junction bases outside the gene matches: 10. In germline, CDR1 is ENHRY, CDR2 SYGVKD. This CDR3 comprises 15 residues. The CDR3 protein is CAITIHQGLSYEQYF. CDR3 in DNA: TGTGCCATCACTATACACCAGGGACTATCCTACGAGCAGTACTTC.